Shown below are 20 T cell receptor beta chains from a single sample sequenced in a study of identical twins (TCRdb year 2016). Library generation was performed with 5' RACE. The sequencer listed for this sample is Illumina HiSeq 2000. TCRdb's own reprocessing of the public reads used fastp at Q25 and MiXCR and kept productive beta chains. When rows share a CDR3 protein, they turn into one entry using the most common DNA and genes. The sample data list 1.5 million to 2 million distinct CDR3 sequences, and under 35% of these were observed just once. Of the sample, less than 0.35% is held by the ten largest clones. Sequenced sample: cord blood. The receptors here all came from a newborn girl in good health.

Of note for this clonotype: With a much larger clone just one base away, this may be a read error. The chain recombines TRBV4-2 with TRBJ2-3; D perhaps matches TRBD2 (5 bases). The germline V gene encodes CDR1 LGHNA and CDR2 YNFKEQ. This CDR3 is built from 14 residues. CDR3 sequence (DNA): TGTGCCTGCAGCCAAGCAGCGGTCACAGATACGCAGTATTTT. As protein: CACSQAAVTDTQYF.

With respect to this clonotype: Just one base apart from a much larger clone, this may be a read error. The chain links TRBV12-3 or TRBV12-4 to TRBJ1-2; D gene unclear. The CDR3 has 15 residues. The CDR3 nucleotides are TGTGCCAGCAGACCCCAGACAAGAAAGGGCTATGGCCACACCTTC. Translation gives CASRPQTRKGYGHTF.

J is TRBJ1-1 and V is TRBV10-3; 7 bases align to TRBD1. This CDR3 contains 14 residues. The germline gives CDR1 ENHRY, CDR2 SYGVKD. The V and J ends lost 7 bases and 4 bases, in that order; junction bases with no gene match: 9. This CDR3 is CAITAQTGSTEAFF. DNA for the CDR3: TGTGCCATCACAGCCCAGACAGGGAGCACTGAAGCTTTCTTT.

The chain employs TRBV27 and TRBJ2-3; 10 nucleotides line up with TRBD1. The V segment lost 4 bases and the J segment 3 bases; nucleotides outside the gene matches: 4. CDR1 is MNHEY, CDR2 SMNVEV, per germline (reference sequence). The CDR3 is made up of 15 amino acids. CDR3 amino acids: CASSSSGQGTDTQYF. The CDR3 DNA is TGTGCCAGCAGTTCCTCGGGACAGGGGACAGATACGCAGTATTTT.

The chain employs TRBV14 and TRBJ2-3; D might be TRBD1 or TRBD2, each matching 5 bases. V lost 6 bases and J lost 1, with 14 bases in between. Germline assignment: CDR1 SGHDN and CDR2 FVKESK. The CDR3 is made up of 15 amino acids. CDR3 DNA sequence: TGTGCCAGCAGGGAACAGGAGGCCGGCACAGATACGCAGTATTTT. Residues: CASREQEAGTDTQYF. Supplemented by reference TRBV14 and TRBJ2-3, the full variable domain reads EAGVTQFPSHSVIEKGQTVTLRCDPISGHDNLYWYRRVMGKEIKFLLHFVKESKQDESGMPNNRFLAERTGGTYSTLKVQPAELEDSGVYFCASREQEAGTDTQYFGPGTRLTVL.

This clonotype was seen only a few times. The chain combines TRBV28 with TRBJ2-4; D may correspond to TRBD1 or TRBD2 (5 bases each). TRBJ2-7 explains the end of the DNA better; the J call may be wrong. Germline lookup yields CDR1 MDHEN and CDR2 SYDVKM. This CDR3 has 14 residues. CDR3 region: CASRSGAAVYEQYF. The DNA of the CDR3 is TGTGCCAGCAGATCCGGGGCGGCCGTCTACGAGCAGTACTTC.

There are a few counts of this clonotype. V usage is TRBV4-2 and J usage is TRBJ1-1; 7 bases are a match to TRBD1. Germline CDR1 and CDR2: LGHNA and YNFKEQ. The junction had 5 bases not matched to a gene; V was cut back by 1 base and J by 6 bases. The CDR3 is made up of 14 amino acids. The CDR3 DNA reads TGTGCCAGCAGCCAAGCCTCAGGGGGGGCTGAAGCTTTCTTT. Translation gives CASSQASGGAEAFF.

This clonotype has only a few counts. The chain has TRBV5-1 and TRBJ2-1; perhaps TRBD2 as D (6 bases). This CDR3 contains 14 residues. CDR1 is SGHRS and CDR2 is YFSETQ in the germline V gene. Trimming cost V 4 bases and J 3 bases, with 11 bases left between them. The CDR3 loop is CASSIGGFYNEQFF. In DNA form, the CDR3 reads TGCGCCAGCAGCATCGGGGGTTTCTACAATGAGCAGTTCTTC.

The J gene is TRBJ1-4, the V gene TRBV29-1; maybe TRBD1 (6 bases). Germline values: CDR1 SQVTM, CDR2 ANQGSEA. V lost 4 bases and J lost 4, with 10 bases in between. This CDR3 has 13 residues. The CDR3 DNA is TGCAGCGTTGCTTGGGGGCTTAATGAAAAACTGTTTTTT. It encodes CSVAWGLNEKLFF.

The V call is TRBV20-1, the J call TRBJ1-5, with D perhaps TRBD1 (5 bases). Between the trimmed V and J ends, which lost 3 bases and 3 bases, there was a span of 12 bases. CDR3 length: 14 residues. CDR1 DFQATT and CDR2 SNEGSKA come from the germline V gene (reference sequence). For the CDR3, the DNA is TGCAGTGCTAGCACGCAGGGACTCAATCAGCCCCAGCATTTT. It codes for CSASTQGLNQPQHF.

This clonotype was detected a few times. The chain has TRBV4-1 and TRBJ1-1; D is undetermined. The germline V and J ends were trimmed by 4 bases and 1 base, with 16 bases remaining between them. Per germline, CDR1 MGHRA and CDR2 YSYEKL. The CDR3 consists of 16 residues. In DNA, the CDR3 is TGCGCCAGCAGCCCTGGGTGGAGAGGTCGGAACACTGAAGCTTTCTTT. Translated: CASSPGWRGRNTEAFF.

The chain recombines TRBV20-1 with TRBJ2-3; the D is unclear. Trimming took 3 bases from V and 2 from J, leaving 9 bases between them. The CDR3 is 13 residues long. Germline loops: CDR1 DFQATT, CDR2 SNEGSKA (reference sequence). CDR3 in DNA: TGCAGTGCTAGTTGGGGTTTCACAGATACGCAGTATTTT. Amino acid sequence: CSASWGFTDTQYF.

This clonotype occurred a few times. The CDR3: CAWSEGSGANVLTF. CDR3 DNA sequence: TGTGCCTGGAGTGAGGGCTCTGGGGCCAACGTCCTGACTTTC. This chain connects TRBV30 to TRBJ2-6; D not certain. CDR3 size: 14 residues. Germline values: CDR1 GTSNPN, CDR2 SVGIG (reference sequence). Trimming stripped 1 base from V and 0 bases from J, with 4 bases between.

A remark on this clonotype: This may be a read error, as it is one base from a much larger clone. The chain recombines TRBV25-1 with TRBJ2-3; TRBD2 matches at 10 bases. Germline V gene lookup returns CDR1 MGHDK and CDR2 SYGVNS. This CDR3 region has 17 residues. In nucleotides, the CDR3 is TGTGCCTGCAGTGATCCTCTAGCGGGGGTCCGGACAGATACGCAGTATTTT. The encoded protein is CACSDPLAGVRTDTQYF.

This clonotype came up a few times. The chain uses TRBV15 and TRBJ2-3, with D possibly matching TRBD2 (5 bases). In germline, CDR1 is LNHNV, CDR2 YYDKDF (reference sequence). The CDR3 consists of 14 residues. The V gene lost 5 bases and the J gene lost 5 bases, with 14 bases spanning the gap. The CDR3 here is CATSRNEGLDTQYF. The CDR3 DNA is TGTGCCACCAGCCGTAACGAGGGTCTAGATACGCAGTATTTT.

The chain is built from TRBV12-5 and TRBJ2-7, with 7 positions matching TRBD1. The CDR3 length is 18 residues. Germline V gene sequence: CDR1 LGHNT, CDR2 FRNRAP. Trimming removed 3 bases from V and 7 bases from J; junction bases left unmatched: 21. This CDR3 is CASGFVPQTGLLGNEQYF. DNA of the CDR3: TGTGCTAGTGGTTTTGTCCCCCAGACAGGGCTTTTGGGGAATGAGCAGTACTTC.

The table lists this clonotype with many counts. The chain joins TRBV4-2 to TRBJ2-3; possibly TRBD2 for D (6 bases). This CDR3 has 16 residues. Germline V gene lookup returns CDR1 LGHNA and CDR2 YNFKEQ. Trimming pared 0 bases from V and 1 base from J, leaving 11 bases between. CDR3: CASSQEWVAGTDTQYF. Written as DNA, the CDR3 is TGTGCCAGCAGCCAAGAATGGGTAGCGGGCACAGATACGCAGTATTTT.

In its sample, this clonotype was seen once. The chain combines TRBV20-1 with TRBJ2-4; the match to TRBD2 covers 10 bases. The J call may be incorrect, as the DNA end agrees better with TRBJ2-7. The CDR3 runs to 14 residues. CDR1 is DFQATT and CDR2 is SNEGSKA in the germline V gene (reference sequence). Here the CDR3 DNA reads TGCAGTGCTAGAACCGGGACTAGCGTCTACGAGCAGTACTTC. It yields the protein CSARTGTSVYEQYF.

This chain uses TRBV25-1 with TRBJ2-7; TRBD2 is a possible D gene (5 bases). CDR1 and CDR2 (germline): MGHDK, SYGVNS. The CDR3 spans 14 residues. Between the trimmed V and J ends, which lost 4 bases and 3 bases, there was a span of 13 bases. This chain's CDR3 is CASSGGIRIYEQYF. CDR3 nucleotide sequence: TGTGCCAGCAGTGGAGGGATACGGATCTACGAGCAGTACTTC.

This clonotype was found a few times. The junction departs from the called germline gene at one end, perhaps through a read error. The chain employs TRBV13 and TRBJ2-7; 9 bases line up with TRBD2. Per the germline V gene, CDR1 is PRHDT and CDR2 is FYEKMQ (reference sequence). This CDR3 has 14 amino acids. The CDR3 protein is CSSQASGETYEQYF. The CDR3 coding sequence is TGTTCCAGCCAGGCTAGCGGGGAAACCTACGAGCAGTACTTC.